The 28 T cell receptor beta chains reported below all come from one sample, sequenced in a study of radiotherapy plus CTLA-4 blockade in lung cancer. TCRdb keeps only in-frame clones here, not all; method: immunoSEQ multiplex PCR. The table records roughly 100,000 clones, over 65% of them present only once. The sequencing here drew on peripheral blood, taken from a patient treated with radiotherapy plus ipilimumab. All receptors derive from a human donor with non-small cell lung cancer that progressed on radiotherapy plus ipilimumab. Some clones in this sample may be carry-over from other donors' samples.

The chain employs TRBV27 and TRBJ1-6, with 8 bases lining up with TRBD1. The germline V gene encodes CDR1 MNHEY and CDR2 SMNVEV (reference sequence). The V segment lost 2 bases and the J segment 4 bases; nucleotides outside the gene matches: 4. This CDR3 comprises 16 residues. Here the CDR3 reads CASSLSQGAYNSPLHF. DNA for the CDR3: TGTGCCAGCAGTTTAAGCCAGGGGGCATATAATTCACCCCTCCACTTT.

The chain carries TRBV29-1 and TRBJ2-7, with D unresolved. Trimming removed 7 bases at V and 4 bases at J, with 20 bases between. There are 14 residues in the CDR3. Germline V CDR1 and CDR2: SQVTM, ANQGSEA. The CDR3 here is CSARDGLSVYEQYF. The CDR3 DNA reads TGCAGCGCCCGCGACGGGTTATCAGTTTACGAGCAGTACTTC.

This chain connects TRBV4-1 to TRBJ1-1; D call uncertain. Per germline, CDR1 MGHRA and CDR2 YSYEKL. This CDR3 has 13 amino acids. Trimming pared 6 bases from V and 1 base from J, leaving 9 bases between. This CDR3 is CASSIEGNTEAFF. The DNA for the CDR3 is TGCGCCAGCAGTATAGAGGGGAACACTGAAGCTTTCTTT.

Remarks on this clone: One junction end does not reproduce the germline sequence, and a read error may be involved. This chain uses TRBV6-5 with TRBJ1-5; D perhaps matches TRBD1 (5 bases). This CDR3 comprises 15 residues. Germline V gene data show CDR1 as MNHEY and CDR2 as SVGAGI. CDR3 residues: CASSPTRTSSQPQHF. DNA of the CDR3: TGTGCCAGCAGCCCTACAAGGACAAGCAGTCAGCCCCAGCATTTT.

The chain is built from TRBV5-1 and TRBJ1-1; 7 positions match TRBD1. Germline CDR1 reads SGHRS; CDR2 reads YFSETQ. Losses at the gene ends were 3 bases for V and 5 bases for J; bases not matched to a gene: 7. The CDR3 totals 14 residues. This chain's CDR3 is CASSSDRVETEAFF. DNA for the CDR3: TGCGCCAGCAGCTCAGACAGGGTAGAAACTGAAGCTTTCTTT.

The chain recombines TRBV5-1 with TRBJ2-3, with D perhaps matching TRBD1 or TRBD2 (5 bases each). The CDR3 sequence is 16 residues long. Germline loops: CDR1 SGHRS, CDR2 YFSETQ. The V and J ends lost 4 bases and 4 bases respectively, with 19 bases between them. This chain's CDR3 is CASSPRASTPPDTQYF. DNA of the CDR3: TGCGCCAGCAGCCCCAGGGCTAGCACCCCCCCAGATACGCAGTATTTT.

The chain uses TRBV4-2 and TRBJ1-2, with 9 bases aligning to TRBD1. This CDR3 spans 16 amino acids. The trim removed 4 bases at V and 3 bases at J, leaving 9 bases unmatched. Germline CDR1 is LGHNA and CDR2 is YNFKEQ. CDR3 DNA sequence: TGTGCCAGCAGCCCCCGACTCCGGGACAGGGACTATGGCTACACCTTC. It translates to CASSPRLRDRDYGYTF.

V and J are TRBV19 and TRBJ1-1, with a weak D call TRBD1 (6 bases). The germline V gene encodes CDR1 LNHDA and CDR2 SQIVND (reference sequence). Trimming removed 2 bases at V and 7 bases at J, with 17 bases between. CDR3 length: 15 amino acids. CDR3 protein: CASSIKIGGEGEAFF. The CDR3 bases are TGTGCCAGTAGTATAAAGATTGGGGGCGAGGGTGAAGCTTTCTTT.

The rearrangement uses TRBV7-8 and TRBJ1-1, with D possibly matching TRBD1 (5 bases). The germline V and J ends were trimmed by 6 bases and 0 bases, with 20 bases remaining between them. CDR1 and CDR2 (germline): SGHVS, FQNEAQ. This CDR3 contains 17 residues. In DNA form, the CDR3 reads TGTGCCAGCAGTCCCAGGGCCATGGGAGGGATGAACACTGAAGCTTTCTTT. Translated, it gives CASSPRAMGGMNTEAFF.

This chain links TRBV5-1 with TRBJ2-5; D is possibly TRBD1 (6 bases). The CDR3 is made up of 15 amino acids. CDR1 and CDR2 from the germline V gene are SGHRS and YFSETQ. V shed 3 bases and J shed 2 bases, with 14 bases lying between them. This chain's CDR3 is CASSYWRGGQETQYF. CDR3 DNA: TGCGCCAGCAGCTATTGGCGAGGGGGACAAGAGACCCAGTACTTC.

J is TRBJ1-2 and V is TRBV5-4; tentatively, D is TRBD1 (5 bases). Germline-derived CDR1 and CDR2 are SGHNT and YYREEE (reference sequence). The CDR3 has 14 residues. Deletions cut 4 bases from V and 2 bases from J, with 12 bases between. The CDR3 here is CASSGPTENYGYTF. The CDR3 region has the DNA TGTGCCAGCAGCGGACCGACAGAAAACTATGGCTACACCTTC.

The chain employs TRBV6-5 and TRBJ1-1, with D hard to call. Per the germline V gene, CDR1 is MNHEY and CDR2 is SVGAGI. Trimming shortened V by 0 bases and J by 3 bases, and 11 bases separated the two germline ends. This CDR3 is 15 amino acids long. The CDR3 bases are TGTGCCAGCAGTTACTCCGGCAGTATGGACACTGAAGCTTTCTTT. Protein: CASSYSGSMDTEAFF.

The rearrangement links TRBV6-5 to TRBJ1-4; D gene unclear. Germline V lookup: CDR1 MNHEY, CDR2 SVGAGI. V was cut by 5 bases and J by 8 bases, with 15 bases left in between. The CDR3 spans 14 residues. In DNA, the CDR3 is TGTGCCAGCAGTCGGATCTCCGGAGGGGAAAAACTGTTTTTT. Protein: CASSRISGGEKLFF.

The chain joins TRBV7-2 to TRBJ2-5, with unresolved D. This CDR3 region has 14 residues. Germline V lookup: CDR1 SGHTA, CDR2 FQGNSA. V was pared by 2 bases and J by 1 base, with 8 bases between. CDR3 nucleotide sequence: TGTGCCAGCAGCTTAACCATGGTCCAAGAGACCCAGTACTTC. Encoded protein: CASSLTMVQETQYF. The full variable domain, rest sourced from reference TRBV7-2 and TRBJ2-5, is GAGVSQSPSNKVTEKGKDVELRCDPISGHTALYWYRQSLGQGLEFLIYFQGNSAPDKSGLPSDRFSAERTGGSVSTLTIQRTQQEDSAVYLCASSLTMVQETQYFGPGTRLLVL.

V is TRBV11-3 and J is TRBJ2-7; 7 bases align to TRBD1. This CDR3 has 13 amino acids. After removal of 3 bases from V and 6 bases from J, the junction contained 5 bases not matched to a gene. Germline V gene sequence: CDR1 SGHNT, CDR2 YENEEA. CDR3 bases: TGTGCCAGCAGCTTTACAGGGGTGGGCGAGCAGTACTTC. Its protein is CASSFTGVGEQYF.

The DNA for the CDR3 is TGTGCCAGCAGCAATGTGGGGGAAGAGACCCAGTACTTC. It is translated as CASSNVGEETQYF. This chain connects TRBV7-9 to TRBJ2-5; possibly TRBD1 or TRBD2 for D (5 bases each). Germline lookup yields CDR1 SEHNR and CDR2 FQNEAQ (reference sequence). The V end was cut by 5 bases, the J end by 3 bases, with 10 bases between. There are 13 residues in the CDR3. Full variable domain (outside the CDR3, taken from reference TRBV7-9 and TRBJ2-5): DTGVSQNPRHKITKRGQNVTFRCDPISEHNRLYWYRQTLGQGPEFLTYFQNEAQLEKSRLLSDRFSAERPKGSFSTLEIQRTEQGDSAMYLCASSNVGEETQYFGPGTRLLVL.

The chain combines TRBV18 with TRBJ2-2; D may be TRBD1 (5 bases). Trimming shortened V by 8 bases and J by 1 base, and 17 bases separated the two germline ends. The germline V gene has CDR1 KGHSH and CDR2 LQKENI. This CDR3 comprises 16 residues. CDR3 sequence (DNA): TGTGCCAGCCTACGACACAGGCTTAAGAACACCGGGGAGCTGTTTTTT. Translating it yields CASLRHRLKNTGELFF. Combining the CDR3 with reference TRBV18 and TRBJ2-2 gives the whole variable domain NAGVMQNPRHLVRRRGQEARLRCSPMKGHSHVYWYRQLPEEGLKFMVYLQKENIIDESGMPKERFSAEFPKEGPSILRIQQVVRGDSAAYFCASLRHRLKNTGELFFGEGSRLTVL.

The V gene is TRBV11-3, the J gene TRBJ2-1; 9 bases agree with TRBD2. There are 15 residues in the CDR3. V shed 5 bases and J 2 bases; nucleotides not matched to a gene: 4. Germline assignment: CDR1 SGHNT and CDR2 YENEEA. The CDR3 bases are TGTGCCAGCAGCGGGACTAGCTCCGCCTACAATGAGCAGTTCTTC. It yields the protein CASSGTSSAYNEQFF. Full variable domain (remainder filled in from reference TRBV11-3 and TRBJ2-1): EAGVVQSPRYKIIEKKQPVAFWCNPISGHNTLYWYLQNLGQGPELLIRYENEEAVDDSQLPKDRFSAERLKGVDSTLKIQPAELGDSAVYLCASSGTSSAYNEQFFGPGTRLTVL.

The chain recombines TRBV25-1 with TRBJ2-2; D is perhaps TRBD1 (6 bases). Germline loops: CDR1 MGHDK, CDR2 SYGVNS. This CDR3 is 15 amino acids long. Between the trimmed V and J ends, which lost 10 bases and 5 bases, there was a span of 20 bases. The CDR3: CATSKGGEDTGELFF. The CDR3 region has the DNA TGTGCCACAAGTAAAGGGGGAGAAGATACCGGGGAGCTGTTTTTT.

This clone was recorded a few times. CDR3 loop: CASSPRSANTEAFF. DNA for the CDR3: TGTGCCAGCAGCCCTCGTTCGGCGAACACTGAAGCTTTCTTT. The genes are TRBV5-5 and TRBJ1-1; D remains unclear. This CDR3 is 14 amino acids long. Germline lookup yields CDR1 SGHKS and CDR2 YYEKEE (reference sequence). The V gene lost 4 bases and the J gene lost 1 base, with 11 bases spanning the gap.

This clone has only a few counts. The genes are TRBV29-1 and TRBJ1-3; D call uncertain. The ends were cut back, 5 bases at V and 2 bases at J, with 7 bases in the middle. The germline V gene encodes CDR1 SQVTM and CDR2 ANQGSEA. The CDR3 is made up of 12 amino acids. The CDR3 coding sequence is TGCAGCGTTATAACGGCTGGAAACACCATATATTTT. Its translation: CSVITAGNTIYF. Drawing the rest from reference TRBV29-1 and TRBJ1-3, the complete variable domain is SAVISQKPSRDICQRGTSLTIQCQVDSQVTMMFWYRQQPGQSLTLIATANQGSEATYESGFVIDKFPISRPNLTFSTLTVSNMSPEDSSIYLCSVITAGNTIYFGEGSWLTVV.

The rearrangement joins TRBV4-3 to TRBJ2-5; D remains unclear. V lost 0 bases and J lost 4, with 9 bases in between. Germline assignment: CDR1 LGHNA and CDR2 YSLEER. CDR3 size: 14 residues. The CDR3 spells CASSQERAGETQYF. CDR3 sequence (DNA): TGCGCCAGCAGCCAAGAAAGGGCCGGAGAGACCCAGTACTTC.

This clone occurred a few times. V gene TRBV27 combines with J gene TRBJ2-7; 9 nucleotides line up with TRBD2. The V segment lost 2 bases and the J segment 3 bases; nucleotides outside the gene matches: 8. The germline CDR1 and CDR2 sequences are MNHEY and SMNVEV (reference sequence). The CDR3 length is 16 residues. This CDR3 reads CASSLTWAGGFYEQYF. CDR3 coding DNA: TGTGCCAGCAGTTTAACTTGGGCGGGGGGGTTCTACGAGCAGTACTTC.

The chain has TRBV30 and TRBJ1-2; possible D gene TRBD1, 5 bases. With 0 bases removed from V and 6 bases from J, the gap between germline ends came to 17 bases. Germline V gene data show CDR1 as GTSNPN and CDR2 as SVGIG (reference sequence). The CDR3 totals 15 residues. This CDR3 is CAWSVPLLSGHGYTF. The CDR3 DNA follows: TGTGCCTGGAGTGTTCCACTCCTATCAGGGCATGGCTACACCTTC. The complete variable domain, with remaining parts taken from reference TRBV30 and TRBJ1-2, reads SQTIHQWPATLVQPVGSPLSLECTVEGTSNPNLYWYRQAAGRGLQLLFYSVGIGQISSEVPQNLSASRPQDRQFILSSKKLLLSDSGFYLCAWSVPLLSGHGYTFGSGTRLTVV.

The CDR3 is CASRLDRGGTDTQYF. The DNA for the CDR3 is TGTGCCAGCAGACTCGACAGGGGAGGCACAGATACGCAGTATTTT. The chain combines TRBV6-1 with TRBJ2-3, with 8 bases fitting TRBD1. Trimming cost V 6 bases and J 1 base; bases outside gene matches: 6. The germline V gene encodes CDR1 MNHNS and CDR2 SASEGT. This CDR3 has 15 residues.

This chain uses TRBV7-3 with TRBJ2-3; D not certain. From germline, CDR1 is SGHTA and CDR2 FQGTGA. The CDR3 totals 15 residues. Trimming shortened V by 2 bases and J by 0 bases, and 9 bases separated the two germline ends. Here the CDR3 DNA reads TGTGCCAGCAGCTTACTGGGGATGAGCACAGATACGCAGTATTTT. Protein: CASSLLGMSTDTQYF. The entire variable domain, with the rest obtained from reference TRBV7-3 and TRBJ2-3, is as follows: GAGVSQTPSNKVTEKGKYVELRCDPISGHTALYWYRQSLGQGPEFLIYFQGTGAADDSGLPNDRFFAVRPEGSVSTLKIQRTERGDSAVYLCASSLLGMSTDTQYFGPGTRLTVL.

The chain uses TRBV7-9 and TRBJ1-1; 9 bases agree with TRBD1. Trimming removed 5 bases from V and 2 bases from J; junction bases left unmatched: 3. Germline CDR1 reads SEHNR; CDR2 reads FQNEAQ (reference sequence). The CDR3 spans 14 residues. The DNA for the CDR3 is TGTGCCAGCAGCAACAGGGGGCAAAACACTGAAGCTTTCTTT. This encodes CASSNRGQNTEAFF.

The gene calls are TRBV7-3 and TRBJ1-5, with 10 positions matching TRBD1. The V and J ends lost 5 bases and 7 bases, in that order; junction bases with no gene match: 8. Germline lookup yields CDR1 SGHTA and CDR2 FQGTGA. The CDR3 is made up of 15 amino acids. This CDR3 reads CASSRGQGLGQPQHF. The CDR3 coding sequence is TGTGCCAGCAGCCGGGGACAGGGGTTGGGACAGCCCCAGCATTTT.